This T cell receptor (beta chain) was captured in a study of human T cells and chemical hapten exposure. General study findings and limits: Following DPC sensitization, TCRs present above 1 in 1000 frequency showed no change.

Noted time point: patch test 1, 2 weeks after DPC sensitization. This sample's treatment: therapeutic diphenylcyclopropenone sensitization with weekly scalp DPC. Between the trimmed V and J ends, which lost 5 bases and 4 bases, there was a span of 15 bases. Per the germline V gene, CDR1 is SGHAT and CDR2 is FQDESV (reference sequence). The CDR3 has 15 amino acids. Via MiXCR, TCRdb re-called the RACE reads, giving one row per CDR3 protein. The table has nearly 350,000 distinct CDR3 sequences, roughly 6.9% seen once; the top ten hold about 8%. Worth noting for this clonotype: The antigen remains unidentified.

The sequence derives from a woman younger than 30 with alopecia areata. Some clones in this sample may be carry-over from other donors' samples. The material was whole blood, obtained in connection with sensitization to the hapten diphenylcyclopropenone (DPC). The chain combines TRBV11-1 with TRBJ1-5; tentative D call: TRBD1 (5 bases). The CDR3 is CASSNRSSLNQPQHF. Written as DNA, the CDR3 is TGTGCCAGCAGCAACAGGTCCTCTTTAAATCAGCCCCAGCATTTT.